The next 24 T cell receptor beta chains were all read from a single sample in a study of blood T cell repertoires in COVID-19. Profiling relied on immunoSEQ multiplex PCR, and the TCRdb table lists in-frame clones only, not all of them. Found here are 90,000 or so clones, 89% of them singletons; the top ten hold about 5%. Source material: peripheral blood. These receptors were obtained from a man aged 55 to 69 with COVID-19, enrolled during active disease.

The gene calls are TRBV4-3 and TRBJ1-5; TRBD1 matches at 11 bases. CDR3 size: 13 residues. The V and J ends lost 6 bases and 9 bases, in that order; junction bases with no gene match: 4. Germline V CDR1 and CDR2: LGHNA, YSLEER. CDR3 loop: CASSRDRGWPQHF. The CDR3 nucleotides are TGCGCCAGCAGTCGGGACAGGGGGTGGCCCCAGCATTTT.

The chain recombines TRBV7-9 with TRBJ1-1, with D unclear. V lost 1 base and J 3 bases, leaving 9 bases between the germline ends. The CDR3 consists of 14 residues. Germline values: CDR1 SEHNR, CDR2 FQNEAQ (reference sequence). The CDR3 is CASSLGGSDTEAFF. In DNA, the CDR3 is TGTGCCAGCAGCTTAGGAGGATCGGACACTGAAGCTTTCTTT.

The chain couples TRBV5-1 to TRBJ1-2; D possibly corresponds to TRBD1 (5 bases). The germline CDR1 and CDR2 sequences are SGHRS and YFSETQ. CDR3 length equals 16 residues. Trimming stripped 0 bases from V and 4 bases from J, with 16 bases between. CDR3 in DNA: TGCGCCAGCAGCTTGGCCGCGGGGGAGAGGGGCTATGGCTACACCTTC. Encoded protein: CASSLAAGERGYGYTF.

The chain employs TRBV6-5 and TRBJ1-6; 9 positions agree with TRBD1. The CDR3 length is 15 residues. After removal of 0 bases from V and 10 bases from J, the junction contained 4 bases not matched to a gene. Germline CDR1 reads MNHEY; CDR2 reads SVGAGI. The CDR3 protein is CASSYSGQGRSPLHF. The CDR3 DNA reads TGTGCCAGCAGTTACTCGGGACAGGGACGGTCACCCCTCCACTTT.

The V and J genes are TRBV9 and TRBJ2-3; 11 nucleotides align to TRBD2. Germline-derived CDR1 and CDR2 are SGDLS and YYNGEE. The V gene end was trimmed by 3 bases and the J gene end by 1 base; junction bases not matched to a gene: 10. The CDR3 runs 18 residues. The CDR3 DNA reads as TGTGCCAGCAGCGATAGACTAGCGGGAAGCTTTGGCACAGATACGCAGTATTTT. Translating it yields CASSDRLAGSFGTDTQYF.

CDR3 in amino acids: CASSEGTGLGGPYNEQFF. DNA of the CDR3: TGTGCCAGCAGTGAAGGGACGGGACTAGGCGGCCCCTACAATGAGCAGTTCTTC. This rearrangement joins TRBV6-1 to TRBJ2-1; 8 bases match TRBD2. CDR1 MNHNS and CDR2 SASEGT come from the germline V gene. The length of the CDR3 is 18 residues. V trimming: 1 base; J trimming: 2 bases; junction bases outside the gene matches: 10.

This chain joins TRBV5-5 and TRBJ2-5; no reliable D call. Germline V gives CDR1 SGHKS, CDR2 YYEKEE (reference sequence). The CDR3 covers 12 residues. Trimming pared 4 bases from V and 0 bases from J, leaving 4 bases between. The DNA of the CDR3 is TGTGCCAGCAGCCAATACCAAGAGACCCAGTACTTC. Translating it yields CASSQYQETQYF. The full variable domain, rest sourced from reference TRBV5-5 and TRBJ2-5, is DAGVTQSPTHLIKTRGQQVTLRCSPISGHKSVSWYQQVLGQGPQFIFQYYEKEERGRGNFPDRFSARQFPNYSSELNVNALLLGDSALYLCASSQYQETQYFGPGTRLLVL.

This clone was seen just once. The chain combines TRBV24-1 with TRBJ2-7; 14 bases are shared with TRBD2. The CDR3 sequence is 15 residues long. V lost 7 bases, J lost 6 bases, and 7 bases stayed unmatched. Germline CDR1 KGHDR, CDR2 SFDVKD. CDR3 sequence: CATSPTSGRAREQYF. The CDR3 nucleotides read TGTGCCACCAGCCCGACTAGCGGGAGGGCTCGCGAGCAGTACTTC.

The V call is TRBV11-2, the J call TRBJ2-1; weak D call: TRBD1 (5 bases). Germline CDR1 SGHAT, CDR2 FQNNGV. V lost 5 bases and J 4 bases, leaving 15 bases between the germline ends. This CDR3 is built from 15 residues. The CDR3 nucleotides are TGTGCCAGCAGCCTCAGGGTGGGGTGGTACAATGAGCAGTTCTTC. Translating it yields CASSLRVGWYNEQFF.

This clone showed up just once. V is TRBV15 and J is TRBJ1-5, with D perhaps matching TRBD1 (5 bases). Trimming stripped 2 bases from V and 2 bases from J, with 16 bases between. The length of the CDR3 is 17 residues. Germline V CDR1 and CDR2: LNHNV, YYDKDF (reference sequence). The CDR3 sequence: CATSRPPGSPGNQPQHF. CDR3 in DNA: TGTGCCACCAGCAGACCCCCAGGGTCTCCAGGCAATCAGCCCCAGCATTTT.

The chain uses TRBV28 and TRBJ2-7; 8 nucleotides match TRBD2. J gave up 3 bases and V 5 bases, and 3 bases lay outside the gene matches. The germline gives CDR1 MDHEN, CDR2 SYDVKM. CDR3 length: 13 amino acids. The CDR3 DNA reads TGTGCCAGCAGTCCGGGGGGGGGCTACGAGCAGTACTTC. Protein sequence: CASSPGGGYEQYF. The full variable domain, completed using reference TRBV28 and TRBJ2-7, is DVKVTQSSRYLVKRTGEKVFLECVQDMDHENMFWYRQDPGLGLRLIYFSYDVKMKEKGDIPEGYSVSREKKERFSLILESASTNQTSMYLCASSPGGGYEQYFGPGTRLTVT.

This chain connects TRBV7-3 to TRBJ2-1, with 7 bases aligning to TRBD2. This CDR3 is built from 12 residues. The V segment lost 6 bases and the J segment 7 bases; nucleotides outside the gene matches: 3. The germline CDR1 and CDR2 sequences are SGHTA and FQGTGA. The DNA of the CDR3 is TGTGCCAGCAGTCCCGGGGGGAATGAGCAGTTCTTC. Protein: CASSPGGNEQFF.

This rearrangement joins TRBV28 to TRBJ1-5; TRBD1 matches at 8 bases. Trimming at V came to 10 bases and at J to 5 bases, leaving 16 bases not matched to a gene. CDR1 and CDR2 (germline): MDHEN, SYDVKM. The CDR3 spans 16 residues. In nucleotides, the CDR3 is TGTGCCACCTGGGGGACAGGCCTTGGCCGGCATCAGCCCCAGCATTTT. Translating gives CATWGTGLGRHQPQHF.

The rearrangement links TRBV11-1 to TRBJ2-1, with 7 bases that match TRBD1. V was clipped by 6 bases and J by 7 bases; unmatched bases: 12. CDR1 SGHAT and CDR2 FQDESV come from the germline V gene (reference sequence). The CDR3 spans 15 residues. CDR3 residues: CASSRDREGWNEQFF. In nucleotides, the CDR3 is TGTGCCAGCAGTCGTGACAGGGAAGGGTGGAATGAGCAGTTCTTC. Together with reference TRBV11-1 and TRBJ2-1, the CDR3 gives the full variable domain: EAEVAQSPRYKITEKSQAVAFWCDPISGHATLYWYRQILGQGPELLVQFQDESVVDDSQLPKDRFSAERLKGVDSTLKIQPAELGDSAMYLCASSRDREGWNEQFFGPGTRLTVL.

The V and J genes are TRBV4-1 and TRBJ2-7; TRBD2 agrees at 8 bases. Unmatched junction bases numbered 7, after V lost 0 bases and J lost 0 bases. This CDR3 is built from 17 residues. CDR1 and CDR2 (germline): MGHRA, YSYEKL. CDR3 sequence reads: CASSQDLSGGISYEQYF. CDR3 nucleotide sequence: TGCGCCAGCAGCCAAGATCTCTCGGGAGGGATCTCCTACGAGCAGTACTTC.

The rearrangement joins TRBV5-4 to TRBJ2-1; a possible D gene is TRBD1 (5 bases). The CDR3 has 15 residues. The V and J ends lost 0 bases and 6 bases respectively, with 13 bases between them. CDR1 SGHNT and CDR2 YYREEE come from the germline V gene (reference sequence). CDR3 protein: CASSLVAGLGNEQFF. The CDR3 coding sequence is TGTGCCAGCAGCTTGGTGGCAGGGCTTGGCAATGAGCAGTTCTTC.

This chain uses TRBV6-5 with TRBJ1-2; TRBD1 aligns across 7 bases. This CDR3 has 12 residues. Germline-derived CDR1 and CDR2 are MNHEY and SVGAGI. With V trimmed by 8 bases and J by 4 bases, 4 bases remained unmatched. CDR3 DNA: TGTGCCAGCTGGGACAGACGCTATGGCTACACCTTC. This encodes CASWDRRYGYTF.

This chain connects TRBV5-6 to TRBJ1-2, with D unresolved. The ends were cut back, 4 bases at V and 8 bases at J, with 12 bases in the middle. The germline gives CDR1 SGHDT, CDR2 YYEEEE. The CDR3 is 12 amino acids. The CDR3 sequence: CASSLRSGGYTF. DNA for the CDR3: TGTGCCAGCAGCCTCAGGTCTGGCGGCTACACCTTC.

V and J are TRBV28 and TRBJ1-2; 8 bases map to TRBD1. The CDR3 loop spans 14 amino acids. Germline trimming cut 6 bases from V and 5 bases from J; bases unmatched to any gene: 8. CDR1 is MDHEN and CDR2 is SYDVKM in the germline V gene. The CDR3 nucleotides are TGTGCCAGCAGAGATTCGGGACAGGAGTATGGCTACACCTTC. Translation: CASRDSGQEYGYTF.

The chain combines TRBV6-5 with TRBJ1-5, with a tentative D call TRBD1 (6 bases). Germline loops: CDR1 MNHEY, CDR2 SVGAGI. V lost 5 bases and J lost 6, with 17 bases in between. CDR3 length: 15 amino acids. The CDR3: CASSPGGRGVQPQHF. The CDR3 DNA reads TGTGCCAGCAGTCCCGGGGGGAGGGGGGTTCAGCCCCAGCATTTT.

V usage is TRBV19 and J usage is TRBJ2-7, with 14 bases matching TRBD2. Trimming took 5 bases from V and 6 from J; bases not matched to a gene: 3. Germline CDR1 reads LNHDA; CDR2 reads SQIVND (reference sequence). There are 14 residues in the CDR3. CDR3 region: CASSVGLAGAEQYF. The CDR3 bases are TGTGCCAGTAGTGTGGGACTAGCGGGAGCCGAGCAGTACTTC. The entire variable domain, with the rest obtained from reference TRBV19 and TRBJ2-7, is as follows: DGGITQSPKYLFRKEGQNVTLSCEQNLNHDAMYWYRQDPGQGLRLIYYSQIVNDFQKGDIAEGYSVSREKKESFPLTVTSAQKNPTAFYLCASSVGLAGAEQYFGPGTRLTVT.

The chain couples TRBV6-5 to TRBJ2-1; TRBD2 matches 8 bases. Trimming at V came to 0 bases and at J to 7 bases, leaving 8 bases not matched to a gene. Germline V gene sequence: CDR1 MNHEY, CDR2 SVGAGI. CDR3 length: 16 residues. CDR3 nucleotides: TGTGCCAGCAGTTACTCGCCGGGAGGGCCTCGGAATGAGCAGTTCTTC. It encodes CASSYSPGGPRNEQFF.

This chain connects TRBV4-1 to TRBJ2-1; 8 nucleotides align to TRBD1. CDR1 MGHRA and CDR2 YSYEKL come from the germline V gene. The CDR3 is made up of 16 amino acids. Trimming removed 7 bases from V and 4 bases from J; junction bases left unmatched: 12. In DNA, the CDR3 is TGCGCCAGCACCCCACAGGGGGGCTTTGAGTACAATGAGCAGTTCTTC. This sequence encodes CASTPQGGFEYNEQFF.

The chain recombines TRBV3-1 (or the pseudogene TRBV3-2) with TRBJ1-5; D is possibly TRBD1 (6 bases). The CDR3 consists of 14 residues. Germline assignment: CDR1 LGHDT and CDR2 YNNKEL (reference sequence). V was shortened by 4 bases and J by 1 base, with 8 bases between the two germline ends. This CDR3 is CASSPQGSNQPQHF. In DNA form, the CDR3 reads TGTGCCAGCAGCCCCCAGGGGAGCAATCAGCCCCAGCATTTT.